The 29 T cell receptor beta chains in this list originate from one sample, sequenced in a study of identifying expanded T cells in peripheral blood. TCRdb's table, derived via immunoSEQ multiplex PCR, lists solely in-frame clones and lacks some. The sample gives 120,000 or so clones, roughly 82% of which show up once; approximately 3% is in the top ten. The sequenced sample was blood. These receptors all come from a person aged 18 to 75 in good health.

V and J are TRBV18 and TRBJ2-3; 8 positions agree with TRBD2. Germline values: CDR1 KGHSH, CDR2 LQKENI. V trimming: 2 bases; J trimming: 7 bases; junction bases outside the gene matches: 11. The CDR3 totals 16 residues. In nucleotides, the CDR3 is TGTGCCAGCTCACCAGGCGGGAGGAACAACGGGTATACGCAGTATTTT. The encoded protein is CASSPGGRNNGYTQYF. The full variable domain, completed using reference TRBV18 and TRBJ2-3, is NAGVMQNPRHLVRRRGQEARLRCSPMKGHSHVYWYRQLPEEGLKFMVYLQKENIIDESGMPKERFSAEFPKEGPSILRIQQVVRGDSAAYFCASSPGGRNNGYTQYFGPGTRLTVL.

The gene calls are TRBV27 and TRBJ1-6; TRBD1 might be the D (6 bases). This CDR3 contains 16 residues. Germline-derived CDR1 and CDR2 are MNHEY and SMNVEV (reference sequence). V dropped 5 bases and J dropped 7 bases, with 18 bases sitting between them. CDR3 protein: CASSAPPQGPNSPLHF. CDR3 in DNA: TGTGCCAGCAGTGCACCCCCACAGGGTCCCAATTCACCCCTCCACTTT.

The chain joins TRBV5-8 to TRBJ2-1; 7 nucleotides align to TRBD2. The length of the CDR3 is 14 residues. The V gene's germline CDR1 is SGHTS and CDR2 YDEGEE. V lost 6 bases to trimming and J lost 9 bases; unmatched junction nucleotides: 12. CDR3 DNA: TGTGCCAGCAAGAAGACAGAACTAGCGCGTGAGCAGTTCTTC. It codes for CASKKTELAREQFF.

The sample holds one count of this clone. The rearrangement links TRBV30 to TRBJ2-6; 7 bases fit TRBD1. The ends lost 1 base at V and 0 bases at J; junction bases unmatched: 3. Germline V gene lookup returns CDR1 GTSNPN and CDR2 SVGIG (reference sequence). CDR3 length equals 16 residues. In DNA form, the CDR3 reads TGTGCCTGGAGTGCCGGACAGGTCTCTGGGGCCAACGTCCTGACTTTC. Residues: CAWSAGQVSGANVLTF.

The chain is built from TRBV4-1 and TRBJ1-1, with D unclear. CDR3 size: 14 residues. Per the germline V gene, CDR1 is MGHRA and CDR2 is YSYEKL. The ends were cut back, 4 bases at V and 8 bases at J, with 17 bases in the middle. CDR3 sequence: CASSPFSGGTEAFF. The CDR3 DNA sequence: TGCGCCAGCAGCCCCTTTTCTGGCGGCACCGAAGCTTTCTTT.

The CDR3 region is CASSQDRGPLHF. The CDR3 coding sequence is TGCGCCAGCAGCCAAGATAGGGGACCCCTCCACTTT. The rearrangement uses TRBV4-1 and TRBJ1-6, with D possibly TRBD1 on 5 matching bases. Germline lookup yields CDR1 MGHRA and CDR2 YSYEKL. Trimming cost V 0 bases and J 12 bases, with 6 bases left between them. The CDR3 consists of 12 residues.

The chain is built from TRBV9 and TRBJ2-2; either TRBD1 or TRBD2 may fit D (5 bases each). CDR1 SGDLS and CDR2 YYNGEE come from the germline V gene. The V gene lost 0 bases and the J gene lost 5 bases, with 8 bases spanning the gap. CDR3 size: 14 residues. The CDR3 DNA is TGTGCCAGCAGCGTAGGAGGGGCTACCGGGGAGCTGTTTTTT. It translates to CASSVGGATGELFF.

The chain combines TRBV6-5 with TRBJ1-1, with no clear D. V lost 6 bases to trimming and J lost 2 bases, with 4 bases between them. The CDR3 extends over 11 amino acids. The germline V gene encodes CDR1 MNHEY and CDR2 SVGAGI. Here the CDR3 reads CASRSNTEAFF. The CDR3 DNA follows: TGTGCCAGCAGGAGTAACACTGAAGCTTTCTTT.

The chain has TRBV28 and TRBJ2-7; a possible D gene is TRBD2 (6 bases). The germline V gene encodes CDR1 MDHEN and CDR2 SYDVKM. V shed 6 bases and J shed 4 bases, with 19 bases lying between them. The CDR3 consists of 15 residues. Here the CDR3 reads CASSLGEVADYEQYF. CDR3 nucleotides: TGTGCCAGCAGCCTGGGGGAGGTAGCGGATTACGAGCAGTACTTC.

The CDR3 spells CASSLTGAPNTEAFF. The CDR3 nucleotides are TGTGCCAGCAGCCTGACAGGGGCCCCGAACACTGAAGCTTTCTTT. The chain recombines TRBV7-6 with TRBJ1-1; 8 bases are a match to TRBD1. The length of the CDR3 is 15 residues. Looked up from germline, CDR1 is SGHVS and CDR2 is FNYEAQ. After removal of 5 bases from V and 1 base from J, the junction contained 6 bases not matched to a gene.

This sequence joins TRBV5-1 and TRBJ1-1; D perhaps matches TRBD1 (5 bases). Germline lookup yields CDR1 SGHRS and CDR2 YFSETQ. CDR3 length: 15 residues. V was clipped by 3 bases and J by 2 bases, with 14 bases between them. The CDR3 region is CASSSREGGNTEAFF. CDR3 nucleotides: TGCGCCAGCAGCTCCAGGGAGGGCGGAAACACTGAAGCTTTCTTT. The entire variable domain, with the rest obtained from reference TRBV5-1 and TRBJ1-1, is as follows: KAGVTQTPRYLIKTRGQQVTLSCSPISGHRSVSWYQQTPGQGLQFLFEYFSETQRNKGNFPGRFSGRQFSNSRSEMNVSTLELGDSALYLCASSSREGGNTEAFFGQGTRLTVV.

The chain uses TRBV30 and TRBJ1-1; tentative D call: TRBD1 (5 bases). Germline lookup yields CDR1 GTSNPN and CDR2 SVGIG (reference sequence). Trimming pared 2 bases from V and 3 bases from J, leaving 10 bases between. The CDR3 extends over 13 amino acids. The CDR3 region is CAWSFQGYTEAFF. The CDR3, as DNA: TGTGCCTGGAGTTTCCAGGGTTACACTGAAGCTTTCTTT.

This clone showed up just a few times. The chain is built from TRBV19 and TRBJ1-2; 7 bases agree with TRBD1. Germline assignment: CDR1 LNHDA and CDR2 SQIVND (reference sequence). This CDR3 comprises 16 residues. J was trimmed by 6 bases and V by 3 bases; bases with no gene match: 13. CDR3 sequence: CASSIRNRGGGDGYTF. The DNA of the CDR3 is TGTGCCAGTAGTATCCGCAACAGGGGCGGCGGAGATGGCTACACCTTC. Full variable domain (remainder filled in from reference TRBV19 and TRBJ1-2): DGGITQSPKYLFRKEGQNVTLSCEQNLNHDAMYWYRQDPGQGLRLIYYSQIVNDFQKGDIAEGYSVSREKKESFPLTVTSAQKNPTAFYLCASSIRNRGGGDGYTFGSGTRLTVV.

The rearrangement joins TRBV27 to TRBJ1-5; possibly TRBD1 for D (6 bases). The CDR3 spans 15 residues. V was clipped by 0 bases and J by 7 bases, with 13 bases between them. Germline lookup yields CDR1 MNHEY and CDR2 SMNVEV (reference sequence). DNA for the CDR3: TGTGCCAGCAGTTTATCGAGGGGGGAGGGACAGCCCCAGCATTTT. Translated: CASSLSRGEGQPQHF.

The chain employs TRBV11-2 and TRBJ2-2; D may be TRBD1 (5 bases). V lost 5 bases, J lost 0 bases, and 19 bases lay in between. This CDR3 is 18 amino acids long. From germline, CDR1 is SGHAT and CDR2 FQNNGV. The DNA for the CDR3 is TGTGCCAGCAGCGCGTGGAGTTTGACAGCCACGAACACCGGGGAGCTGTTTTTT. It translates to CASSAWSLTATNTGELFF.

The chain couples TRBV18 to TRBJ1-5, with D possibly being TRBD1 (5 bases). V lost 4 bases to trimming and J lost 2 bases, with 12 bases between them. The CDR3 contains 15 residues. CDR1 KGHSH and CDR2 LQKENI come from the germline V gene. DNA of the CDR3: TGTGCCAGCTCACTAAGTGGGGGAGGCAATCAGCCCCAGCATTTT. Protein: CASSLSGGGNQPQHF.

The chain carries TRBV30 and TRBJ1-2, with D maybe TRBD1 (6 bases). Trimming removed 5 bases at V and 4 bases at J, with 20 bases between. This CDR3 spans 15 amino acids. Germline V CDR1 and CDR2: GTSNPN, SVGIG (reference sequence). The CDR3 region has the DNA TGTGCCTGGGGCTCCCCGGGGGGGCCCCTCTATGGCTACACCTTC. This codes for CAWGSPGGPLYGYTF.

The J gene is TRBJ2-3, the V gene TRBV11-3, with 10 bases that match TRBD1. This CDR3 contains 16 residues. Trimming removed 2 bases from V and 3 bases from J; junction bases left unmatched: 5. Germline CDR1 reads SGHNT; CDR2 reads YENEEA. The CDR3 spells CASSLFGDRGTDTQYF. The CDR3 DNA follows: TGTGCCAGCAGCTTATTCGGGGACAGGGGAACAGATACGCAGTATTTT.

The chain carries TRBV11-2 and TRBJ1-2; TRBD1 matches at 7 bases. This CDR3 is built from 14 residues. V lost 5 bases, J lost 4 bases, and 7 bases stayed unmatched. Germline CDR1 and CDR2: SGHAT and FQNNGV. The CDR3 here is CASSTTTGTYGYTF. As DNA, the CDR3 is TGTGCCAGCAGCACCACGACAGGGACCTATGGCTACACCTTC.

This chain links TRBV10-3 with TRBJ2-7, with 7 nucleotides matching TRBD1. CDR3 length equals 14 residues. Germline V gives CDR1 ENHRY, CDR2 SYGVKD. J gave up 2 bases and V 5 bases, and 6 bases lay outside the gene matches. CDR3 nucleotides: TGTGCCATCAGTAGGCAGGGGGAACCCTACGAGCAGTACTTC. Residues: CAISRQGEPYEQYF.

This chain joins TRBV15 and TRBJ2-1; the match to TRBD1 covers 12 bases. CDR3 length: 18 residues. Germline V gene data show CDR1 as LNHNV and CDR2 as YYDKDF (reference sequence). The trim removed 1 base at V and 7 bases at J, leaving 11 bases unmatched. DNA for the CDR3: TGTGCCACCAGCAGAGGTCTGGGACCGGGACAGGGGGCAAATGAGCAGTTCTTC. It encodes CATSRGLGPGQGANEQFF.

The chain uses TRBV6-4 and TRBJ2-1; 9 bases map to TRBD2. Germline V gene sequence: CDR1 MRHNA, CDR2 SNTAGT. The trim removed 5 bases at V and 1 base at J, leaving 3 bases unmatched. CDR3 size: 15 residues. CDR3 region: CASSNLAGSYNEQFF. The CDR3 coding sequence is TGTGCCAGCAGTAACCTAGCGGGGTCCTACAATGAGCAGTTCTTC.

Here the CDR3 reads CASSSTGMNYGYTF. CDR3 nucleotides: TGTGCCAGCAGTTCGACAGGGATGAACTATGGCTACACCTTC. The V and J genes are TRBV6-6 and TRBJ1-2, with 7 bases that match TRBD1. CDR3 size: 14 residues. The V segment lost 4 bases and the J segment 2 bases; nucleotides outside the gene matches: 4. Germline CDR1 MNHNY, CDR2 SVGAGI (reference sequence).

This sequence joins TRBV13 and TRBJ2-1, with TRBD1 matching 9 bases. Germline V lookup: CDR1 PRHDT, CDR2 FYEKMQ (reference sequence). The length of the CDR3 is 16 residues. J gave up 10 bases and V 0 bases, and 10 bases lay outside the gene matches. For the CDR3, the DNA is TGTGCCAGCAGCTTAGGTTCCGGGACAGGGTTGGAAGAGCAGTTCTTC. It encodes CASSLGSGTGLEEQFF.

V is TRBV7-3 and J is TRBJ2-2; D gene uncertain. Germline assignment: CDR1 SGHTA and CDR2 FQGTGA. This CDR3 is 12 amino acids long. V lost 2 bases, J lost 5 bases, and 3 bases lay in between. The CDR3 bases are TGTGCCAGCAGCTTACTTACCGGGGAGCTGTTTTTT. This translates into CASSLLTGELFF.

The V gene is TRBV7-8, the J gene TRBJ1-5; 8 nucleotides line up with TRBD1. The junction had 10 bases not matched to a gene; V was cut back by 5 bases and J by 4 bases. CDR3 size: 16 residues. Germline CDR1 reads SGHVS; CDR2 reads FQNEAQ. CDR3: CASSVSPGGGNQPQHF. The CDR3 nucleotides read TGTGCCAGCAGCGTCTCCCCAGGGGGCGGTAATCAGCCCCAGCATTTT. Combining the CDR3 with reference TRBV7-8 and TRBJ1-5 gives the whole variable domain GAGVSQSPRYKVAKRGQDVALRCDPISGHVSLFWYQQALGQGPEFLTYFQNEAQLDKSGLPSDRFFAERPEGSVSTLKIQRTQQEDSAVYLCASSVSPGGGNQPQHFGDGTRLSIL.

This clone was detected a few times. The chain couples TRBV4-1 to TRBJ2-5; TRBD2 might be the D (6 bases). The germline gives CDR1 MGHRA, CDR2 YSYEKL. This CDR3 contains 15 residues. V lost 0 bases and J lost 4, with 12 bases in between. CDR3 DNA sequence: TGCGCCAGCAGCCAAGAGGCGGGGCGCGCAGAGACCCAGTACTTC. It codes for CASSQEAGRAETQYF.

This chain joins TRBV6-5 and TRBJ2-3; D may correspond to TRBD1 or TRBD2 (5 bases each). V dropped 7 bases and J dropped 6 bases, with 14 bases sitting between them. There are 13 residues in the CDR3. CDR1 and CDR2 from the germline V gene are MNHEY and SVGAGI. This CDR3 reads CASTDPGRDTQYF. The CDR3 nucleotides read TGTGCCAGCACAGACCCGGGGCGGGATACGCAGTATTTT.

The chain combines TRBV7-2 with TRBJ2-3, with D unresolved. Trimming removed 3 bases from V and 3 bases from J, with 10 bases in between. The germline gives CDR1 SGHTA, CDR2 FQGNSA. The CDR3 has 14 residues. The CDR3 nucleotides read TGTGCCAGCAGCTTCTTCCCGTCTACAGATACGCAGTATTTT. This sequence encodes CASSFFPSTDTQYF.